The clone carrying this T cell receptor beta chain was seen at least ten times. Its antigen remains unidentified. This specimen belongs to a study of T cells in Graves' hyperthyroidism and ophthalmopathy. Study-level information: Staff took peripheral blood when the initial diagnosis was made, before any treatment began. Study observations and caveats: From stable hyperthyroidism, ophthalmopathy was separated by a 13 V-J model. Ophthalmopathy onset followed model prediction by a median approximately 5.9 months.

Amplified TCR beta CDR3 regions came from RNA transcripts. First-round RT-PCR with HTBI primers amplified the TCR CDR3 region. TCRdb processed the multiplex PCR reads anew with MiXCR; each CDR3 protein has one entry. The table shows about 410,000 distinct CDR3 sequences, with about 15% occurring only once. The diagnostic basis comprised clinical symptoms, serum thyroxine and TRAb, thyroid ultrasound and orbital computed tomography. The clonotype comes from a man between 18 and 29 years old with Graves' ophthalmopathy. Sequencing was performed on blood.

The CDR3, as DNA: TGTGCCAGCAGCTTAGCTAGCATCATCAATGAGCAGTTCTTC. It encodes CASSLASIINEQFF. The chain joins TRBV7-2 to TRBJ2-1; D unclear. V was pared by 0 bases and J by 6 bases, with 9 bases between. Germline-derived CDR1 and CDR2 are SGHTA and FQGNSA. This CDR3 has 14 residues.